This T cell receptor beta chain was profiled in a study of post-analysis software for immune sequencing data. Across the whole study: In terms of disease course, relapsing-remitting, secondary progressive and progressive-relapsing multiple sclerosis were included.

Included in the TCR beta cDNA libraries were unique molecular identifiers. Once 1 to 10 million T cells were used, about 510,000 cDNA molecules resulted. Each CDR3 protein is one row after TCRdb ran MiXCR on the PCR reads. The table includes 600,000 to 750,000 distinct CDR3 sequences, approximately 60% detected once. Study outcomes and limitations: TRBV segments more frequent in patients than in controls numbered a few and included TRBV5-6, TRBV5-1 and TRBV20-1. When the samples were clustered directly with F measure, those that had been prepared in the same batch showed strong co-clustering. Multiple sclerosis patients showed significantly lower normalized Chao1 diversity than controls did.

CDR3 length: 13 residues. Germline loops: CDR1 SQVTM, CDR2 ANQGSEA. Note on this clonotype: Its antigen is still unknown. The junction and the germline gene differ at one end; a read error may be behind it.

The clonotype originates from a girl aged 2 to 9 with multiple sclerosis. Sequencing was done on a sample of blood. The chain uses TRBV29-1 and TRBJ2-3; a possible D gene is TRBD1 (6 bases). The CDR3 region has the DNA TGCAGCGTTAGGGAAGAGAGGACAGATATGCAGTATTTT. Its translation: CSVREERTDMQYF.